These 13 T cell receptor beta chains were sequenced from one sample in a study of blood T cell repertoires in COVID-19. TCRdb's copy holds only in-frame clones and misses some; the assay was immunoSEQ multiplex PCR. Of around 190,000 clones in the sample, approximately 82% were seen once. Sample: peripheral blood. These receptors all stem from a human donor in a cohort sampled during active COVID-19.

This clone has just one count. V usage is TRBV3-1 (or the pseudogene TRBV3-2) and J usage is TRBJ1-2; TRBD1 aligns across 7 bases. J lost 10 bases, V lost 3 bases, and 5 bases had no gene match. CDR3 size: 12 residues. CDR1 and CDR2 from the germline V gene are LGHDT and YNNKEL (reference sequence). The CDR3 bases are TGTGCCAGCAGCCAGAGTCAGGGGGTCTACACCTTC. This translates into CASSQSQGVYTF.

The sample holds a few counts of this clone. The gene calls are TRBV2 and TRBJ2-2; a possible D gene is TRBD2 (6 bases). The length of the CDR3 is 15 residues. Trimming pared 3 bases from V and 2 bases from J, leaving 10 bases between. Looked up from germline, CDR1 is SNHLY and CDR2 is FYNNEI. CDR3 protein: CASSDWGVNTGELFF. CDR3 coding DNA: TGTGCCAGCAGTGATTGGGGGGTTAACACCGGGGAGCTGTTTTTT. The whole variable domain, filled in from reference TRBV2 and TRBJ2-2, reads EPEVTQTPSHQVTQMGQEVILRCVPISNHLYFYWYRQILGQKVEFLVSFYNNEISEKSEIFDDQFSVERPDGSNFTLKIRSTKLEDSAMYFCASSDWGVNTGELFFGEGSRLTVL.

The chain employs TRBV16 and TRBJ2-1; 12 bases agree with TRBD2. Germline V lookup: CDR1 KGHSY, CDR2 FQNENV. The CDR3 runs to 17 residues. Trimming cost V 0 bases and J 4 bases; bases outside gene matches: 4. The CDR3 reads CASSQSRLAGGYNEQFF. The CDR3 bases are TGTGCCAGCAGCCAATCGCGGCTAGCGGGAGGGTACAATGAGCAGTTCTTC. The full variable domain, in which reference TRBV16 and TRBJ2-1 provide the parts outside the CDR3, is GEEVAQTPKHLVRGEGQKAKLYCAPIKGHSYVFWYQQVLKNEFKFLISFQNENVFDETGMPKERFSAKCLPNSPCSLEIQATKLEDSAVYFCASSQSRLAGGYNEQFFGPGTRLTVL.

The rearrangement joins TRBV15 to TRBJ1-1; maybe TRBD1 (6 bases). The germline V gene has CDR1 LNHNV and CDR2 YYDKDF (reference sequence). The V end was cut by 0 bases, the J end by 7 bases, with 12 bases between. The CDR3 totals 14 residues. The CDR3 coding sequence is TGTGCCACCAGCAGAGAACAGGGAATTCGTGAAGCTTTCTTT. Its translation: CATSREQGIREAFF.

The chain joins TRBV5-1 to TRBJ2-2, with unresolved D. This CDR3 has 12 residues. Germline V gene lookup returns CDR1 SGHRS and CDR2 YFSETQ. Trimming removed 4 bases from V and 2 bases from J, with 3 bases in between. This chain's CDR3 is CASSRNTGELFF. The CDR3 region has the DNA TGCGCCAGCAGCCGTAACACCGGGGAGCTGTTTTTT. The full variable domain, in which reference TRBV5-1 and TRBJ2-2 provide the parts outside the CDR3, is KAGVTQTPRYLIKTRGQQVTLSCSPISGHRSVSWYQQTPGQGLQFLFEYFSETQRNKGNFPGRFSGRQFSNSRSEMNVSTLELGDSALYLCASSRNTGELFFGEGSRLTVL.

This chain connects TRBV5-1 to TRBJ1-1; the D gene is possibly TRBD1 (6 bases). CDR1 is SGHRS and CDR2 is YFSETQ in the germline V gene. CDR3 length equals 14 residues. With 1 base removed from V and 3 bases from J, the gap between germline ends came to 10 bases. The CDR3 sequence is CASSLTGLDTEAFF. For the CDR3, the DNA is TGCGCCAGCAGCTTGACAGGGTTGGACACTGAAGCTTTCTTT. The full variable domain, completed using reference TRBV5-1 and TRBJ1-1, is KAGVTQTPRYLIKTRGQQVTLSCSPISGHRSVSWYQQTPGQGLQFLFEYFSETQRNKGNFPGRFSGRQFSNSRSEMNVSTLELGDSALYLCASSLTGLDTEAFFGQGTRLTVV.

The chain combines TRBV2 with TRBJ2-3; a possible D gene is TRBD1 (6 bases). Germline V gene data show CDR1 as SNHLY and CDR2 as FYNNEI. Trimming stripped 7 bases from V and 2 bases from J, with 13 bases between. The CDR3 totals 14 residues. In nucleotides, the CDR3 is TGTGCCAGCAAACCCGGGACAAACACAGATACGCAGTATTTT. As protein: CASKPGTNTDTQYF. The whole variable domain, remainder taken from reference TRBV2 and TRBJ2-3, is EPEVTQTPSHQVTQMGQEVILRCVPISNHLYFYWYRQILGQKVEFLVSFYNNEISEKSEIFDDQFSVERPDGSNFTLKIRSTKLEDSAMYFCASKPGTNTDTQYFGPGTRLTVL.

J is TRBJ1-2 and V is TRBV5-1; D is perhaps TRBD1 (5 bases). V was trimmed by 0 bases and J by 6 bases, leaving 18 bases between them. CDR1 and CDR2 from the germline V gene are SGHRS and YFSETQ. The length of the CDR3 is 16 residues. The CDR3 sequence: CASSLDPMRGLNGYTF. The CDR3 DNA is TGCGCCAGCAGCTTGGACCCTATGCGGGGCTTAAATGGCTACACCTTC.

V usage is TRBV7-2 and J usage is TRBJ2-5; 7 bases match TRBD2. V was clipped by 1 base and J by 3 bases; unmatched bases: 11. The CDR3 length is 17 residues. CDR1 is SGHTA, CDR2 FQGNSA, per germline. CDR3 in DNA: TGTGCCAGCAGCTTAGAGGGCCGACTAGCTTCGAAAGAGACCCAGTACTTC. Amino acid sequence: CASSLEGRLASKETQYF.

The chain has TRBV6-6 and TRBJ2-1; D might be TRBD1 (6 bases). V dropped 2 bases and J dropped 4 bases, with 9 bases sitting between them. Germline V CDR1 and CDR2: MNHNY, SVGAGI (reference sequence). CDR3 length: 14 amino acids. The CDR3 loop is CASSYRDNYNEQFF. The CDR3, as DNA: TGTGCCAGCAGTTACAGGGACAATTACAATGAGCAGTTCTTC.

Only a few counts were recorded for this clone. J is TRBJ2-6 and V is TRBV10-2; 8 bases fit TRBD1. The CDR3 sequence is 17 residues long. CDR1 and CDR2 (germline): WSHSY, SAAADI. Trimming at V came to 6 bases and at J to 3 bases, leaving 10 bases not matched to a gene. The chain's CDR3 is CASSWTGQLGGANVLTF. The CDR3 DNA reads TGCGCCAGCAGCTGGACAGGGCAATTAGGTGGGGCCAACGTCCTGACTTTC.

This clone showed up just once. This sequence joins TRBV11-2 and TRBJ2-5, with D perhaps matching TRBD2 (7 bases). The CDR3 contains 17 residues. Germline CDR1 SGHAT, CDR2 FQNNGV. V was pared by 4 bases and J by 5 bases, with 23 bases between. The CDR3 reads CASSSSYSGWGAETQYF. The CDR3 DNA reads TGTGCCAGCAGCTCGAGTTATAGCGGGTGGGGGGCGGAGACCCAGTACTTC.

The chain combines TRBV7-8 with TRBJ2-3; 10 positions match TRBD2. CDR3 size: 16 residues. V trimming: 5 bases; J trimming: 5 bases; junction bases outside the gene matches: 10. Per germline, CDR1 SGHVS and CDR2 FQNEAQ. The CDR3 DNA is TGTGCCAGCAGCGGCCGAGCGGGAGGGCCTAGAGATACGCAGTATTTT. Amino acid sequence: CASSGRAGGPRDTQYF.